This TCR beta chain came from a study of cytomegalovirus exposure and HLA in healthy donors. Findings and limits, study-wide: Sequences of the TCR beta chain were said to predict the HLA-A and HLA-B alleles of most subjects accurately. Immune exposure data for these donors was limited to CMV serostatus. TCR beta chain V- and J-gene trimming was linked, in a later analysis, to a missense variant in DCLRE1C. The study listed about 150 cytomegalovirus-associated TCR beta chains.

PCR primers comprised 60 Vbeta and 13 Jbeta primers. Sequenced by immunoSEQ multiplex PCR; TCRdb stores in-frame clones only, minus some. The sample has 150,000 to 200,000 clones; over 75% are singletons. In its sample, this clone was seen once. What it binds is unknown. Input material: PBMCs. The sequence was obtained from a woman aged 30 to 39 in good health and CMV-seronegative.

The CDR3 nucleotides read TGTGCCAGCAGTTATATCCTGAACACCGGGGAGCTGTTTTTT. It is translated as CASSYILNTGELFF. This chain connects TRBV6-5 to TRBJ2-2; no reliable D call. Germline CDR1 reads MNHEY; CDR2 reads SVGAGI. The CDR3 totals 14 residues. Trimming cost V 3 bases and J 1 base, with 6 bases left between them.